This T cell receptor (beta chain) was sequenced for a study of T-cell reconstitution after alpha-beta-depleted transplantation in children. The TCRbeta library incorporated unique molecular identifiers. TCRdb re-called the PCR reads through MiXCR, storing one row per CDR3 protein. The sample has 350,000 to 400,000 distinct CDR3 sequences, about an eighth seen once; the top ten hold approximately 4.3%. The V end lost 2 bases, the J end lost 5 bases, and 13 bases lay between the germline ends. CDR1 is KGHSH, CDR2 LQKENI, per germline. The CDR3 runs to 14 residues. The starting material was PBMCs, obtained from the stem cell graft. The TCR comes from a human donor who donated a stem cell graft to a child with Fanconi anemia. The chain has TRBV18 and TRBJ2-7; D uncertain. CDR3 sequence: CASSPTGIGDEQYF. Written as DNA, the CDR3 is TGTGCCAGCTCACCAACCGGAATAGGTGACGAGCAGTACTTC.